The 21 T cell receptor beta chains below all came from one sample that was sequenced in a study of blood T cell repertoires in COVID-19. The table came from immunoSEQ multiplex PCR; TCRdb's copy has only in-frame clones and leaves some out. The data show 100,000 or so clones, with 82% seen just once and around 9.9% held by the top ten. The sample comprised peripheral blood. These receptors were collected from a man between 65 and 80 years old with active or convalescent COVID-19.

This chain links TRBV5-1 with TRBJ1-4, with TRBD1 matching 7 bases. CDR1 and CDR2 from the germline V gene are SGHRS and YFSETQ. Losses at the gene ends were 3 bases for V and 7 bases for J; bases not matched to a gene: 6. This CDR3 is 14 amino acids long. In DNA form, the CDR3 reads TGCGCCAGCAGCTATCGACAGGGTGGTGAAAAACTGTTTTTT. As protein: CASSYRQGGEKLFF.

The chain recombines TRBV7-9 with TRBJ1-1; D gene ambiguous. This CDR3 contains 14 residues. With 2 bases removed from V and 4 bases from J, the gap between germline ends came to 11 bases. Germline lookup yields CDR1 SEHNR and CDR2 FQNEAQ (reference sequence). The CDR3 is CASSLIGRSTEAFF. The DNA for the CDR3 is TGTGCCAGCAGCTTAATAGGGAGGTCCACTGAAGCTTTCTTT.

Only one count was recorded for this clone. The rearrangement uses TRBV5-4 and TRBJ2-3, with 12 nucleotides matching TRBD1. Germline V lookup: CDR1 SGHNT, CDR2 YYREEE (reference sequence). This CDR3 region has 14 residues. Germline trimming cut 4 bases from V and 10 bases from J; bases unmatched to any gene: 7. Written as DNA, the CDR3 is TGTGCCAGCAGCCCCGGGACAGGGGGCGTCGCGCAGTATTTT. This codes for CASSPGTGGVAQYF.

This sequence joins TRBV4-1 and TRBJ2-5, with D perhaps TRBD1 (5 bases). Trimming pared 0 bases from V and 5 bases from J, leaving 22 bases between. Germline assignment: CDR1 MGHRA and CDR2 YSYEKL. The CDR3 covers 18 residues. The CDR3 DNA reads TGCGCCAGCAGCCAAGATTTGGGGTCTAAGGGGTTTAGGGAGACCCAGTACTTC. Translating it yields CASSQDLGSKGFRETQYF.

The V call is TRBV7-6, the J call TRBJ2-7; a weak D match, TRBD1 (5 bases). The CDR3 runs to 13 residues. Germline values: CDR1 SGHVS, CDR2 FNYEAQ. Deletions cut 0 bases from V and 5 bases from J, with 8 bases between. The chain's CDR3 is CASSLALRDEQYF. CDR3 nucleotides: TGTGCCAGCAGCTTAGCGCTCAGGGACGAGCAGTACTTC.

CDR3 region: CASSLHRTGPYNEQFF. The CDR3 region has the DNA TGTGCCAGCAGCTTACACCGGACAGGCCCATACAATGAGCAGTTCTTC. This chain uses TRBV7-2 with TRBJ2-1; 7 bases align to TRBD1. With V trimmed by 2 bases and J by 4 bases, 8 bases remained unmatched. CDR1 and CDR2 from the germline V gene are SGHTA and FQGNSA. This CDR3 is 16 amino acids long.

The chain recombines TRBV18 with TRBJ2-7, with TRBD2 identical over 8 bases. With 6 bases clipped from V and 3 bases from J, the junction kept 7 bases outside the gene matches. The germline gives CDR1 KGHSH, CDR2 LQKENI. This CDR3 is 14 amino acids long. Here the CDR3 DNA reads TGTGCCAGCTCTGCTGGTGCGGGGGGCTACGAGCAGTACTTC. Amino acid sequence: CASSAGAGGYEQYF.

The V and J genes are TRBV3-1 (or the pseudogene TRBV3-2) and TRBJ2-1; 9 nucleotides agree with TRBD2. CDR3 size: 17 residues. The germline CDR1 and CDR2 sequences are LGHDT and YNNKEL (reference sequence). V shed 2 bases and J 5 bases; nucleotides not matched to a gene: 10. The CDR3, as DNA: TGTGCCAGCAGCCAACATGGGGGGCGGGGGGGGAACAATGAGCAGTTCTTC. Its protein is CASSQHGGRGGNNEQFF.

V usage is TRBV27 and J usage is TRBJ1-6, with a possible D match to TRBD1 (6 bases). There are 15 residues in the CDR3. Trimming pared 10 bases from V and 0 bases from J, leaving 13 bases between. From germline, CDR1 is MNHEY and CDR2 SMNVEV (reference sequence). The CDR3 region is CATRQASSYNSPLHF. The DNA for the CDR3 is TGTGCCACCAGACAGGCTAGCTCCTATAATTCACCCCTCCACTTT.

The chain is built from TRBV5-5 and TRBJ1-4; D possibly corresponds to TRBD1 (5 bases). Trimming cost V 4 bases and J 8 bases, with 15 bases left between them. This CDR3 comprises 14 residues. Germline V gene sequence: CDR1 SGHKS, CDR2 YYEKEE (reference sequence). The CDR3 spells CASSPSWAGEKLFF. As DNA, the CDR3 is TGTGCCAGCAGCCCAAGCTGGGCAGGGGAAAAACTGTTTTTT. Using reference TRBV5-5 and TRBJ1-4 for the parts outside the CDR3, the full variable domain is DAGVTQSPTHLIKTRGQQVTLRCSPISGHKSVSWYQQVLGQGPQFIFQYYEKEERGRGNFPDRFSARQFPNYSSELNVNALLLGDSALYLCASSPSWAGEKLFFGSGTQLSVL.

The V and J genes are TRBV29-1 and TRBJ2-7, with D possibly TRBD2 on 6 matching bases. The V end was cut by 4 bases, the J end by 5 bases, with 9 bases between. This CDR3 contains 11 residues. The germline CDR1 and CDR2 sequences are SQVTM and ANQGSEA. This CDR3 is CSVGGVDEQYF. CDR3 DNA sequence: TGCAGCGTTGGGGGGGTTGACGAGCAGTACTTC.

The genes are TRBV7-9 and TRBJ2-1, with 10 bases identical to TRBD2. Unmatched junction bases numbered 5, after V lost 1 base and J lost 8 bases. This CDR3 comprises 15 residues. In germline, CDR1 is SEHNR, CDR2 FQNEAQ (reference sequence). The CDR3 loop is CASSLESGGAYEQFF. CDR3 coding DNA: TGTGCCAGCAGCTTAGAGAGCGGGGGGGCATATGAGCAGTTCTTC.

The CDR3 region has the DNA TGCGCCAGCAGCGGGGGACAGGAAAATTCACCCCTCCACTTT. The encoded protein is CASSGGQENSPLHF. The chain carries TRBV5-1 and TRBJ1-6, with 8 positions matching TRBD1. Germline V gene lookup returns CDR1 SGHRS and CDR2 YFSETQ. The CDR3 extends over 14 amino acids. V trimming: 4 bases; J trimming: 7 bases; junction bases outside the gene matches: 4.

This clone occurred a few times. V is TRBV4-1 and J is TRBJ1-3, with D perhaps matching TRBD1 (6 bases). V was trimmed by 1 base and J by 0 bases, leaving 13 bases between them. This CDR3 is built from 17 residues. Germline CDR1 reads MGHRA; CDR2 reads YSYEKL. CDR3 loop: CASSQVMTGTSGNTIYF. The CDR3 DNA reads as TGCGCCAGCAGCCAAGTAATGACAGGAACCTCTGGAAACACCATATATTTT.

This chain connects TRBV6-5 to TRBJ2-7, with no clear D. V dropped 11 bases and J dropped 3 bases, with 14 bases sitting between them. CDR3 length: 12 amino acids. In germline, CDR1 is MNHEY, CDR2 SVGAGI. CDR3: CASGARFYEQYF. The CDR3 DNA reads TGTGCCTCAGGCGCCAGGTTCTACGAGCAGTACTTC.

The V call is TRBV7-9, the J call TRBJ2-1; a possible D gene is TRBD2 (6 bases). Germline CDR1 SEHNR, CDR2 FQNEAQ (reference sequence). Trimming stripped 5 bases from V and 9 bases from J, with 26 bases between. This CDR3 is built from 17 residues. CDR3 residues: CASSPTGFYFAGGEQFF. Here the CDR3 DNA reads TGTGCCAGCAGCCCAACAGGATTCTATTTCGCCGGGGGTGAGCAGTTCTTC.

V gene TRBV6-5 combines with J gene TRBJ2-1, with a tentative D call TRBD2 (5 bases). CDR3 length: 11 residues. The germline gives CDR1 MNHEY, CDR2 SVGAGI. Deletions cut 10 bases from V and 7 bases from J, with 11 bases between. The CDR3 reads CATETGNEQFF. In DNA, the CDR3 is TGTGCCACCGAAACGGGGAATGAGCAGTTCTTC.

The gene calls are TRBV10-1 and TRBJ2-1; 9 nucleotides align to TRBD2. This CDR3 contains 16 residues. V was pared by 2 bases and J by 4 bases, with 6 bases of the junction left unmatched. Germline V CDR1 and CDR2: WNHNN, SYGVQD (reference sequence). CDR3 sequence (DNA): TGCGCCAGCAGTGAGCTGGCTAGCGGGACTTACAATGAGCAGTTCTTC. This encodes CASSELASGTYNEQFF.

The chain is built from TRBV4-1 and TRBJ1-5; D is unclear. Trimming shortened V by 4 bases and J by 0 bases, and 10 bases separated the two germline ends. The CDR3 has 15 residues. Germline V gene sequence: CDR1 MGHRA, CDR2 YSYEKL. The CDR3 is CASSPLVYSNQPQHF. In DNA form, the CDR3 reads TGCGCCAGCAGCCCGCTGGTCTATAGCAATCAGCCCCAGCATTTT.

CDR3 nucleotides: TGTGCCAGCAGCCCAGGGGGCGCCGGGGGGGAGACCCAGTACTTC. It specifies CASSPGGAGGETQYF. The chain recombines TRBV6-5 with TRBJ2-5, with D perhaps matching TRBD1 (8 bases). Germline loops: CDR1 MNHEY, CDR2 SVGAGI. V was shortened by 6 bases and J by 5 bases, with 19 bases between the two germline ends. The CDR3 loop spans 15 amino acids.

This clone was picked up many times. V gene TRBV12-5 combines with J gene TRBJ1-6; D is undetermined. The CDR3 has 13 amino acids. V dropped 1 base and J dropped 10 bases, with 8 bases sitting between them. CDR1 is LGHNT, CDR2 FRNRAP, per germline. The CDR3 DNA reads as TGTGCTAGTGGTTTGGGCGGCGGGTCACCCCTCCACTTT. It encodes CASGLGGGSPLHF.